This T cell receptor beta chain was sequenced during a study of shared clonotypes between healthy human individuals (dated by TCRdb to the early 2020s). Concerning the study at large: The cohort comprised a couple of women and three men aged 18 to 49 years. Per donor, three plates each were used for CD4 naive and CD4 memory, two for CD8 naive, and one for CD8 memory. The study deeply sequenced blood TCR repertoires of about 5 healthy adults to estimate repertoire size and the extent of clonotype sharing between individuals. Libraries were prepared and TCR repertoires were sequenced by different laboratories using diverse techniques, in order to increase sequencing depth and limit assay-specific biases. Between about 0.94 and 8.9 billion PBMCs per donor were obtained by leukapheresis. Summary of the overall study and its limitations: Pairwise subsampling indicated that sequencing depth was expected to affect the degree of clonotype sharing among donors. The genetic and exposure-history diversity represented was limited by the small number of donors. Compared with non-shared clonotypes, clonotypes shared by all four sorted-subset donors had higher generation probabilities. Incomplete sequencing was indicated by rarefaction of sorted-subset datasets, despite the large sequencing depth. When a handful of donors were compared, the shared fraction of clonotypes was 5% to 6.5% for naive CD4, 3.5% to 4% for naive CD8, 2% to 2.5% for memory CD4, and 0.35% to 0.5% for memory CD8. Estimated clonotype richness was generally larger for naive than for memory subsets. Only blood was sampled, and tissue TCR repertoires likely differ from those in blood.

Using the deep immunoSEQ assay, multiplex PCR amplified TCR CDR3 regions from genomic DNA. Extracted genomic DNA from each cell subset was spread evenly across all wells of several immunoSEQ 96-well plates, with each plate serving as a replicate. For sorted subsets, roughly 200 ng of genomic DNA, equivalent to about 30,000 T cell genomes, went into each replicate PCR. Purified libraries were measured with a Qubit 3.0 fluorometer, size-checked on a Bioanalyzer 2100, and measured again with the KAPA Library Quantification kit. Every immunoSEQ 96-well plate was sequenced on a separate single-read 150-cycle Illumina NextSeq 550 flow cell. As for the original processing: The immunoSEQ output contained only junctional sequences without quality scores, so filtering could not match that applied to full-length reads. Sequences were annotated with PyIR, a Python wrapper for IgBLAST v1.9, and V/J genes and CDR3 were assigned using IMGT germline references. Reads were removed for weak V/J assignments (E-value above 1e-6), missing CDR3, stop codons, out-of-frame junctions, or ambiguous translated residues. V3J clonotypes were defined by identical inferred V gene, J gene, and CDR3 amino acid sequence. Percentage overlap between repertoires was computed as shared unique clonotypes divided by the size of the smaller repertoire. Repertoire richness was assessed with RTK rarefaction, the Chao1 estimator, and Recon v2.1 estimates of unobserved clonotypes. For all TCRbeta clonotypes obtained by the gDNA method from a handful of donors, generation probabilities were computed with OLGA. Drawn from immuneACCESS, this table holds only the in-frame rearrangements with V and J called that TCRdb kept. Clones are partly lost; checked studies trace under half to an unresolved V gene and leave the rest unexplained. From that table come the V and J calls and clone size; the DNA was used to work out D and trimming. Within this sample are over 1.5 million clones, with 98% of them counted one time only. The leading ten clones occupy approximately 0.44% of the sample.

Including cysteine and phenylalanine, the CDR3 has 15 amino acids. The only DNA kept is the CDR3, 45 bases in frame from the first base. CDR1 and CDR2 (KGHSH, LQKENI) derive from the germline V gene. V ends up 3 bases short and J 6 bases short, with an unmatched junction base count of 5. The donors were healthy, HIV-negative adults with no recently reported acute infections or vaccinations. Every donor was a Caucasian adult living in Nashville, Tennessee, USA. CD4+ T cells were enriched by magnetic negative selection, after which naive cells were positively selected on CD45RA and the negative fraction was taken as the memory subset. After blood collection by leukapheresis, PBMCs were isolated using Ficoll-Histopaque density gradient centrifugation and then cryopreserved in the vapor phase of liquid nitrogen. Analytical flow cytometry was used to check the purity and quantity of every magnetically sorted T cell population. Genomic DNA was isolated from each sorted fraction and quantified by UV absorbance on a Nanodrop 2000c.

A note on this clone: No cognate antigen has been identified for it. The input lacks base qualities; no much larger clone sits a single base away.

This sequence was found in a man aged 25 to 40 in good health. The sample was naive CD4+ T cells sorted from blood. The cell subset or site label corresponds to: CD45RA+ positively selected. The chain is encoded by TRBV18 joined to TRBJ2-5, and 12 bases in between align with TRBD2. CDR3 sequence: CASSPVTSGSKTQYF. The DNA sequence reads TGTGCCAGCTCACCGGTGACTAGCGGGAGTAAGACCCAGTACTTC.